A single sample is the source of the 7 T cell receptor beta chains below, sequenced in a study of T cells in Graves' hyperthyroidism and ophthalmopathy (dated by TCRdb to the late 2010s). Libraries were prepared through multiplex PCR. The sample was run on an Illumina HiSeq 2000. TCR beta CDR3 regions were amplified from RNA transcripts. The TCR CDR3 was subjected to a first round of RT-PCR using the HTBI primer set and the Qiagen OneStep RT-PCR kit. Using fastp at Q25 and MiXCR, TCRdb reprocessed the public reads and kept productive beta chains. Rows merge per CDR3 protein into single entries with the most common DNA and genes. The sample yields roughly 700,000 distinct CDR3 sequences; roughly 17% were counted once. 15% to 17% of the sample is held by the ten biggest clonotypes. Sequencing was performed on blood. These receptors all stem from a man aged 45 to 65 with Graves' hyperthyroidism.

The J gene is TRBJ2-1, the V gene TRBV11-2; 13 positions agree with TRBD2. Trimming removed 1 base from V and 13 bases from J; junction bases left unmatched: 10. The CDR3 is 16 amino acids. Germline CDR1 reads SGHAT; CDR2 reads FQNNGV. The chain's CDR3 is CASSLGRTSGSSDQFF. The CDR3 DNA follows: TGTGCCAGCAGCTTAGGAAGGACTAGCGGGAGTAGTGATCAGTTCTTC.

This clonotype was counted many times. The chain carries TRBV28 and TRBJ2-7; D ambiguous. V lost 6 bases and J 7 bases, leaving 10 bases between the germline ends. Germline CDR1 reads MDHEN; CDR2 reads SYDVKM. CDR3 length equals 11 residues. The CDR3 loop reads CASSRTREQYF. The CDR3 DNA follows: TGTGCCAGCAGCCGGACGAGGGAGCAGTACTTC.

This clonotype was counted many times. V is TRBV12-3 or TRBV12-4 and J is TRBJ2-7; 11 nucleotides line up with TRBD1. The CDR3 is 16 residues long. V shed 1 base, J shed 5 bases, and the junction held 7 bases outside the gene matches. This CDR3 reads CASSLDGTGGSDEQYF. Here the CDR3 DNA reads TGTGCCAGCAGTTTAGACGGGACAGGGGGATCGGACGAGCAGTACTTC.

This clonotype was counted ten times or more. This chain connects TRBV3-1 to TRBJ1-6; D gene uncertain. The CDR3 is 13 amino acids. V shed 0 bases and J shed 7 bases, with 4 bases lying between them. From germline, CDR1 is LGHDT and CDR2 YNNKEL (reference sequence). The CDR3 is CASSQDRNSPLHF. The CDR3 bases are TGTGCCAGCAGCCAAGATCGGAATTCACCCCTCCACTTT.

This clonotype was recorded at least ten times. The CDR3 sequence: CASSLLGPRETQYF. The CDR3 nucleotides are TGCGCCAGCAGCTTGTTGGGGCCACGGGAGACCCAGTACTTC. This chain joins TRBV5-1 and TRBJ2-5; maybe TRBD1 (5 bases). CDR1 is SGHRS and CDR2 is YFSETQ in the germline V gene. The CDR3 is 14 amino acids. V was pared by 1 base and J by 5 bases, with 12 bases between.

The gene calls are TRBV7-9 and TRBJ2-7, with 10 bases matching TRBD2. The CDR3 runs 15 residues. CDR1 SEHNR and CDR2 FQNEAQ come from the germline V gene (reference sequence). V dropped 1 base and J dropped 5; count of bases not matched to a gene: 5. The CDR3 is CASSLVTSGNDEQYF. The CDR3 bases are TGTGCCAGCAGCTTAGTCACTAGCGGGAACGACGAGCAGTACTTC.

This clonotype was seen many times. The rearrangement uses TRBV2 and TRBJ2-7, with TRBD2 matching 12 bases. V was clipped by 6 bases and J by 6 bases; unmatched bases: 9. CDR3 size: 15 residues. Germline V CDR1 and CDR2: SNHLY, FYNNEI. This CDR3 reads CASRATSGRILEQYF. DNA for the CDR3: TGTGCCAGCAGGGCAACTAGCGGGAGGATCCTCGAGCAGTACTTC. The full variable domain, with the rest looked up from reference TRBV2 and TRBJ2-7, is EPEVTQTPSHQVTQMGQEVILRCVPISNHLYFYWYRQILGQKVEFLVSFYNNEISEKSEIFDDQFSVERPDGSNFTLKIRSTKLEDSAMYFCASRATSGRILEQYFGPGTRLTVT.